This passage covers 17 T cell receptor beta chains from one sample sequenced in a study of blood T cells in healthy people across ages. It was with a sample-barcoded 5' primer and a J-beta primer mix that a second PCR of about 6 to 12 cycles was run. TCRdb ran MiXCR on the 5' RACE reads and lists one entry per CDR3 protein. The table has about 640,000 distinct CDR3 sequences, under 30% seen once. The material sequenced was blood. The receptor set was obtained from a woman aged 80 or over in good health.

This clonotype was counted at least ten times. This chain joins TRBV28 and TRBJ2-7; tentatively, D is TRBD2 (5 bases). The germline V gene has CDR1 MDHEN and CDR2 SYDVKM. This CDR3 has 11 residues. V shed 5 bases and J shed 7 bases, with 9 bases lying between them. The CDR3 sequence is CASSLDLEQYF. The CDR3 bases are TGTGCCAGCAGTCTGGACTTGGAGCAGTACTTC.

In this sample, this clonotype turned up many times. This chain uses TRBV6-2 or TRBV6-3 with TRBJ1-5; D not certain. Looked up from germline, CDR1 is MNHEY and CDR2 is SVGEGT. Trimming cost V 5 bases and J 3 bases, with 14 bases left between them. This CDR3 is built from 15 residues. This chain's CDR3 is CASSPNLGFNQPQHF. The CDR3 DNA follows: TGTGCCAGCAGTCCGAATCTGGGGTTCAATCAGCCCCAGCATTTT.

This clonotype was recorded a few times. The V call is TRBV5-6, the J call TRBJ2-2; weak D call: TRBD1 (6 bases). This CDR3 region has 15 residues. The V gene's germline CDR1 is SGHDT and CDR2 YYEEEE. Trimming took off 0 bases at V and 0 bases at J, with 6 bases between the two ends. The CDR3 sequence is CASSLEGANTGELFF. The CDR3 nucleotides are TGTGCCAGCAGCTTGGAGGGGGCGAACACCGGGGAGCTGTTTTTT. Supplemented by reference TRBV5-6 and TRBJ2-2, the full variable domain reads DAGVTQSPTHLIKTRGQQVTLRCSPKSGHDTVSWYQQALGQGPQFIFQYYEEEERQRGNFPDRFSGHQFPNYSSELNVNALLLGDSALYLCASSLEGANTGELFFGEGSRLTVL.

This clonotype was seen ten or more times. This chain uses TRBV29-1 with TRBJ2-2, with 10 bases identical to TRBD2. The V and J ends lost 5 bases and 4 bases, in that order; junction bases with no gene match: 4. Germline V gene data show CDR1 as SQVTM and CDR2 as ANQGSEA. The CDR3 length is 14 residues. This CDR3 reads CSVTSGALTGELFF. The CDR3, as DNA: TGCAGCGTTACTAGCGGGGCCCTCACCGGGGAGCTGTTTTTT.

Note on this clonotype: One base away lies a much larger clone, so this may be a sequencing read error. The chain is built from TRBV6-6 and TRBJ2-5; 10 nucleotides line up with TRBD1. The end of the DNA is better explained by TRBJ2-7, so the J call may be wrong. In germline, CDR1 is MNHNY, CDR2 SVGAGI (reference sequence). CDR3 size: 17 residues. The CDR3, as DNA: TGTGCCAACAGTTATCCGCCAGGGACAGGGGTTTGGTTCGAGCAGTACTTC. It codes for CANSYPPGTGVWFEQYF.

The sample holds many counts of this clonotype. CDR3 DNA sequence: TGTGCCAGCCCTGGGGGGGTTGTGGCTTCCGAGCAGTACTTC. Translated: CASPGGVVASEQYF. V and J are TRBV6-1 and TRBJ2-7, with TRBD2 identical over 7 bases. Germline V gene sequence: CDR1 MNHNS, CDR2 SASEGT. The CDR3 runs to 14 residues. Trimming took 8 bases from V and 6 from J; bases not matched to a gene: 13.

This clonotype was detected only a few times. V usage is TRBV7-9 and J usage is TRBJ2-7; D might be TRBD1 or TRBD2, each matching 6 bases. The CDR3 length is 15 residues. With 2 bases removed from V and 5 bases from J, the gap between germline ends came to 16 bases. Germline CDR1 and CDR2: SEHNR and FQNEAQ (reference sequence). In nucleotides, the CDR3 is TGTGCCAGCAGCTTATTCGAGGGGGGCGCGGACGAGCAGTACTTC. Residues: CASSLFEGGADEQYF.

The chain combines TRBV9 with TRBJ2-1; the match to TRBD2 covers 9 bases. Near its end, the DNA agrees better with TRBJ2-7, so the J call may be wrong. CDR1 SGDLS and CDR2 YYNGEE come from the germline V gene. CDR3 length: 16 residues. The chain's CDR3 is CASSAQGGGAYNEQYF. Here the CDR3 DNA reads TGTGCCAGCAGCGCCCAGGGCGGGGGGGCCTACAATGAGCAGTACTTC.

Points on this clonotype: This may come from a read error, since a much larger clone is one base off. The chain links TRBV6-1 to TRBJ1-2; D unresolved. The CDR3 contains 10 residues. CDR1 is MNHNS and CDR2 is SASEGT in the germline V gene. With 8 bases removed from V and 10 bases from J, the gap between germline ends came to 11 bases. CDR3 sequence reads: CASHRVDYTF. CDR3 nucleotide sequence: TGTGCCAGCCACCGGGTGGACTACACCTTC.

This sequence joins TRBV6-4 and TRBJ1-5; D gene uncertain. The CDR3 covers 13 residues. Per germline, CDR1 MRHNA and CDR2 SNTAGT. The V and J ends lost 3 bases and 7 bases respectively, with 10 bases between them. The CDR3 region is CASSEGSLQPQHF. The CDR3, as DNA: TGTGCCAGCAGTGAAGGTTCTCTCCAGCCCCAGCATTTT.

This clonotype was detected many times. The chain links TRBV20-1 to TRBJ2-7, with 9 bases matching TRBD1. The germline V gene has CDR1 DFQATT and CDR2 SNEGSKA (reference sequence). The junction had 6 bases not matched to a gene; V was cut back by 1 base and J by 5 bases. CDR3 length: 14 residues. The CDR3 bases are TGCAGTGCTAGAGGAAGACGGACAGGGGACGAGCAGTACTTC. It yields the protein CSARGRRTGDEQYF.

This sequence joins TRBV20-1 and TRBJ1-1; unclear D gene. Germline CDR1 reads DFQATT; CDR2 reads SNEGSKA (reference sequence). Deletions cut 2 bases from V and 0 bases from J, with 7 bases between. The CDR3 runs to 13 residues. In DNA form, the CDR3 reads TGCAGTGCTAGACAGGATTTGAACACTGAAGCTTTCTTT. Protein sequence: CSARQDLNTEAFF.

This clonotype was picked up many times. This chain connects TRBV5-1 to TRBJ2-5; a possible D gene is TRBD1 (5 bases). The germline gives CDR1 SGHRS, CDR2 YFSETQ. The CDR3 spans 15 residues. V was trimmed by 1 base and J by 5 bases, leaving 15 bases between them. CDR3 in amino acids: CASSLFGREMETQYF. The CDR3 bases are TGCGCCAGCAGCTTGTTCGGCAGGGAAATGGAGACCCAGTACTTC.

The sample holds many counts of this clonotype. This chain joins TRBV29-1 and TRBJ2-3; perhaps D is TRBD1 or TRBD2 (6 bases each). There are 15 residues in the CDR3. V gave up 8 bases and J gave up 0 bases, with 18 bases separating them. In germline, CDR1 is SQVTM, CDR2 ANQGSEA. CDR3 DNA sequence: TGCAGCACCCTTGAGGGGGGCACTAGCACAGATACGCAGTATTTT. This gives the protein CSTLEGGTSTDTQYF.

The DNA for the CDR3 is TGTGCCAGCACTACAGCGACAGAATTTCAAGAGACCCAGTACTTC. Protein: CASTTATEFQETQYF. This chain connects TRBV5-6 to TRBJ2-5, with D possibly being TRBD1 (5 bases). Germline-derived CDR1 and CDR2 are SGHDT and YYEEEE. The CDR3 runs 15 residues. V lost 6 bases and J 2 bases, leaving 17 bases between the germline ends.

The DNA of the CDR3 is TGTGCCAGCAGCTTAGCAGGACAACGCACAGATACGCAGTATTTT. Translating it yields CASSLAGQRTDTQYF. V is TRBV7-2 and J is TRBJ2-3, with D possibly being TRBD1 (5 bases). V lost 0 bases to trimming and J lost 1 base, with 8 bases between them. CDR3 length: 15 amino acids. The V gene's germline CDR1 is SGHTA and CDR2 FQGNSA. The full variable domain, in which reference TRBV7-2 and TRBJ2-3 provide the parts outside the CDR3, is GAGVSQSPSNKVTEKGKDVELRCDPISGHTALYWYRQSLGQGLEFLIYFQGNSAPDKSGLPSDRFSAERTGGSVSTLTIQRTQQEDSAVYLCASSLAGQRTDTQYFGPGTRLTVL.

This clonotype was found many times. The J gene is TRBJ2-5, the V gene TRBV5-1, with a tentative D call TRBD2 (6 bases). CDR3 length equals 13 residues. The V gene's germline CDR1 is SGHRS and CDR2 YFSETQ. V shed 4 bases and J shed 4 bases, with 11 bases lying between them. The CDR3 sequence: CASSPAGRETQYF. The DNA of the CDR3 is TGCGCCAGCAGCCCGGCGGGGAGAGAGACCCAGTACTTC.